This T cell receptor beta chain was identified during a study of cytomegalovirus exposure and HLA in healthy donors (dated by TCRdb to the late 2010s). General notes on the study: An earlier analysis of more than 550 of the donors reported under 300 Gb of sequence data and around 120 million unique TCR beta sequences obtained from roughly 180 million T cells. Because of strong linkage in the cohort, five DR-DQ haplotypes were treated as single units for association and clustering. The number of donors typed differed by locus, with 629-630 for A, B, C, DRB1 and DQB1, roughly 520 for DQA1, nearly 610 for DPA1, and some 440 for DPB1. A later genetic analysis used genome-wide SNP genotypes for about 65% of the roughly 700 donors, treating that subset as a discovery cohort. To study patterns of TCR occurrence, a later analysis re-analyzed previously published TCR beta repertoires from more than 550 donors and added high-resolution HLA genotyping. Across some 400 genotyped donors of the cohort, an average of about 250,000 unique TCR beta nucleotide sequences per donor were sequenced, and 15% to 20% of those sequences were non-productive. Donor age, sex, ethnicity and CMV serostatus were collected together with the repertoire data. An early release covering around 630 HLA-typed donors comprised approximately 300 gigabases of sequencing data and tens of millions of unique TCR sequences. Along with the approximately 670-subject first cohort, a separate validation cohort of around 110 different subjects was used. The study aimed to test whether cataloging public T cell receptors could reveal signatures of past pathogen exposure. The study combined high-throughput TCR immunosequencing, statistical association of individual TCRs with disease status, and machine learning to predict cytomegalovirus infection status. Among the roughly 400 genotyped donors, under 90% belonged to the genetic ancestry cluster associated with self-reported Caucasian donors. Both class I and class II loci were covered by HLA typing, at four-digit resolution. The study used immunosequencing to profile the T cell repertoires of several hundred subjects and linked those repertoires to cytomegalovirus serostatus. Every repertoire in the discovery cohort had been generated on one and the same sequencing platform. An earlier analysis of 450 to 750 of the donors used high-throughput TCR beta sequencing to judge whether each TCR beta V gene segment behaved as functional or pseudogenic. In the later analysis, no new phenotypic data were used to find candidate immune exposures; instead, reliance was placed on TCR beta sequences and their occurrence across donors.

On this clone: The antigen it recognizes is unknown. Base qualities are not recorded, but no much larger clone differs from it by a single base.

In total, 500 to 700 healthy bone marrow donors made up the cohort. Cohort members were all nominally healthy when sampled, although unrecorded immune exposures were likely present. The donor was CMV seropositive and was included in the group of 250 to 300 seropositive cohort members. Each donor provided a peripheral blood sample, and peripheral blood mononuclear cells were used for TCR beta sequencing. The Qiagen DNeasy Blood Extraction Kit was used to extract genomic DNA from the blood cell samples. The CDR3 holds 16 amino acids from the cysteine to the phenylalanine. The retained sequence is limited to the CDR3, 48 bases, with the frame set at the first base. The germline V gene encodes CDR1 LGHNA and CDR2 YNFKEQ. V is cut back by 1 base and J by 4 bases, with 5 bases in the junction unmatched. The library was built by means of the immunoSEQ multiplex PCR assay. A mixture of 60 forward primers for TCR Vbeta segments and 13 reverse primers for TCR Jbeta segments was used in the multiplex PCR. Amplification of the CDR3 region of rearranged TCR beta genes was performed with a multiplex PCR assay on genomic DNA. Amplified TCR beta libraries were sequenced as 87-base-pair reads on the Illumina HiSeq System. The authors processed their data as follows. In a later analysis, 70 million to 95 million unique TCR beta chains were counted across the roughly 610 repertoires, and about 9.9 million of these chains were shared by at least two donors. To remove PCR and sequencing errors, raw reads were error-corrected and collapsed into unique sequences using a nearest-neighbor algorithm that merged closely related sequences. To assign V, D and J gene segments, CDR3 sequences were aligned to IMGT reference sequences. For a sequence to be retained, a match of at least six nucleotides to both a V gene segment and a J gene segment was required. Rearrangements were called productive when the CDR3 lacked stop codons and stayed in frame with V and J; all others were non-productive. CDR3 was defined according to IMGT convention as the region running from the second conserved V-encoded cysteine to the conserved J-encoded phenylalanine. The earlier analysis of 450 to 750 of the donors excluded any sequence lacking an unambiguous match to a single V gene segment. In an earlier analysis of approximately 500 of the donors, a V segment was called functional when productive rearrangements were above 56.7%, and segregating when the standard deviation between donors exceeded 5%. A statistical classification framework was built to diagnose cytomegalovirus status from the catalog of TCR beta chain sequences. In a later analysis, TCR nucleotide sequences were compared against IMGT/GENE-DB human TR gene sequences so that V and J genes could be assigned. In a later analysis, CDR3 sequences and most-parsimonious VDJ recombination scenarios were assigned using the TCRdist pipeline. In a later analysis, every TCR beta chain was defined by the combination of its CDR3 amino acid sequence and its V-gene family, and reads without a unique V-gene family were dropped. A later analysis removed roughly 590 highly shared, low-generation-probability nucleotide sequences to deal with suspected cross-contamination and a sequencing artifact. A later analysis calculated a clonal expansion index for each public chain from normalized within-repertoire ranks of inferred template counts. A later analysis computed generation probabilities with a VDJ recombination model fitted to out-of-frame rearrangements, and checked the results against IGoR. A later analysis scored TCR-TCR, TCR-HLA and TCR-CMV co-occurrence with hypergeometric tests, applying a repertoire-size bias correction to TCR pairs. To estimate false discovery rates, a later analysis permuted the HLA or CMV assignments 20 times. In a later analysis, co-occurring TCRs were grouped with DBSCAN, and TCRdist sequence similarity was added when clustering was performed within HLA-allele-positive subsets. For co-occurrence clustering, repertoires with fewer than 30,000 or more than 120,000 public chains were excluded, along with five repertoires with anomalous nucleotide sharing. TCRdb limited this immuneACCESS table to in-frame rearrangements with V and J called. A share of clones is missing; checked studies link under half to unresolved V genes, and the rest is unexplained. From that table come the V and J calls and clone size; the DNA was used to work out D and trimming. This sample gives 98,000 or so clones in total; about 9.4% of them show up just once. The ten most abundant clones make up about 5.7% of the sample.

Findings and caveats that apply to the study as a whole: According to a later analysis, most CMV-associated TCR beta chains appeared to be HLA-restricted, and the HLA associations seemed to be driven largely by CMV exposure. The earlier analysis of approximately 560 of the donors excluded some 15 rarely observed V segments, including chromosome 9 orphons, because counts were too low. A further reported finding was that TCR beta sequences accurately predicted the HLA-A and HLA-B alleles for most subjects in the first cohort. Because some donors lacked HLA typing at each locus, the association tests relied only on the typed subset. A cluster of highly shared sequence variants was judged likely to be a technical artifact of the sequencing pipeline. Only TCR beta chains were sequenced in this cohort, and the absence of alpha or paired-chain data limited detectable features. A later analysis reported that several top co-occurrence clusters appeared linked to parvovirus B19, influenza, CMV and Epstein-Barr virus. The presence/absence analyses assumed that sequencing depth was roughly uniform across donors, and that assumption may not be true. Most TCR sequences were observed very rarely across donors, whereas some public TCRs were present in many individuals. The authors suggested that the approach could potentially be generalized to other disease states and immunological phenotypes. In both the original and validation cohorts, the classifier was reported to diagnose cytomegalovirus status with high specificity and sensitivity. Broadly in line with IMGT annotations, most TCR beta V segments showed up in productive rearrangements about 90% or about 30% of the time in an earlier analysis of around 600 of the donors. In a later genetic analysis, a missense DCLRE1C variant was associated with V-gene and J-gene trimming of TCR beta chains, and the association was replicated in an independent cohort. A total of 164 TCR beta chains were listed by the study as associated with cytomegalovirus. Some IMGT-functional V segments, including TRBV6-2 and TRBV6-3, could not be distinguished by the 87-base-pair reads and were therefore excluded. Strong co-occurrence of HLA alleles, especially DR and DQ, made assigning TCR associations to individual alleles difficult. In a later genetic analysis, fewer N-insertions in productive TCRs were reported among donors in an Asian-associated ancestry cluster than the roughly 700-donor mean. In a later analysis, HLA-associated TCR beta chains were found to be more clonally expanded and to have lower generation probabilities than equally common non-associated chains. Three of the identified cytomegalovirus-associated TCR beta chains were confirmed in vitro to be specific for cytomegalovirus antigens. In a later analysis, TCR association rates were found to vary across HLA loci, with the most associated TCRs seen for DRB1 alleles and the fewest for HLA-C alleles. For the cohort, immune exposure information was limited to CMV serostatus. A later analysis associated 16,951 TCR beta sequences with specific HLA alleles at a false discovery rate of 0.05. Linkage disequilibrium might explain the correlated functional status among segregating V segments, but an unknown experimental factor could not be ruled out.

The origin of this receptor is a man in his forties in good health and CMV-seropositive. The chain is made from TRBV4-2 and TRBJ2-3; 10 bases in the junction line up with TRBD2. Material: PBMCs. The nucleotide sequence reads TGTGCCAGCAGCCAAGCTGGGACTAGCGACCCAGATACGCAGTATTTT. Translated, it gives CASSQAGTSDPDTQYF.